This T cell receptor (beta chain) was profiled in a study of Graves' ophthalmopathy and Graves' hyperthyroidism. Study-wide results and caveats: Ophthalmopathy progression prediction by the model yielded a sensitivity of about 70% and a specificity of around 72%.

Amplification of TCR beta CDR3 regions used RNA transcripts. HTBI primers primed a first-round RT-PCR, and a second-round multiplex PCR followed. TCRdb fed the multiplex PCR reads into MiXCR, producing one record per CDR3 protein. The sample holds 40,000 or so distinct CDR3 sequences, roughly 50% seen once. The CDR3 totals 13 residues. Germline CDR1 reads SEHNR; CDR2 reads FQNEAQ (reference sequence). V dropped 5 bases and J dropped 5; count of bases not matched to a gene: 3. On this clonotype: Its antigen is not identified.

Participants with hyperthyroidism, aged 18 to 65, were newly diagnosed with under 2 months' duration. Sequenced sample: peripheral blood. The sequence was obtained from an adult woman with stable Graves' hyperthyroidism. The chain carries TRBV7-9 and TRBJ2-7, with TRBD1 matching 10 bases. CDR3 loop: CASSPGTGDEQYF. DNA for the CDR3: TGTGCCAGCAGCCCGGGGACAGGGGACGAGCAGTACTTC.